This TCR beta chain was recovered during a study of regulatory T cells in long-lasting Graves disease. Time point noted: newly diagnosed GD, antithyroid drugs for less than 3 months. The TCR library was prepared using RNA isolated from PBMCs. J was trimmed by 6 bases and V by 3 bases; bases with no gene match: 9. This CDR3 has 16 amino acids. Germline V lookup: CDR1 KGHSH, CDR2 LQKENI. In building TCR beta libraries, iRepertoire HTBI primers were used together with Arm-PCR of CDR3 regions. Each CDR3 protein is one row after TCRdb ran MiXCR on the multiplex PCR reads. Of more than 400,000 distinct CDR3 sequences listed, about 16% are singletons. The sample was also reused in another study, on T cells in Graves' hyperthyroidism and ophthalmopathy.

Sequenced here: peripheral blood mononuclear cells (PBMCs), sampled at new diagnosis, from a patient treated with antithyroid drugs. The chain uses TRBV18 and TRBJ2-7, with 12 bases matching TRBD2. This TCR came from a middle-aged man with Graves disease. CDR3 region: CASSPATSGSRSEQYF. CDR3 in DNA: TGTGCCAGCTCACCGGCGACTAGCGGGAGTCGGAGCGAGCAGTACTTC.